The sequence of this TCR beta chain was determined in a study of CD8 T cells in ankylosing spondylitis (dated by TCRdb to about 2017). About the study as a whole: The study profiled T cell receptor beta repertoires in healthy donors and ankylosing spondylitis patients to find disease-linked TCR variants. The full study cohort was made up of about 24 ankylosing spondylitis patients and about a hundred healthy donors. Samples of peripheral blood were taken, and for ankylosing spondylitis patients, synovial fluid was collected as well. The full study reports these points: Some of the motif variants had been reported before in the synovial fluid and blood of reactive arthritis patients, a finding that suggests common disease-initiation mechanisms. The disease-linked clones had a CD8+ phenotype and were found at relatively low frequencies in peripheral blood. A TCR beta motif made up of several highly homologous amino acid variants appeared to be characteristic of blood from ankylosing spondylitis patients. Significant enrichment of the disease-linked clones was reported in matched synovial fluid samples from ankylosing spondylitis patients.

For sequencing, an Illumina HiSeq 2500 was employed. Quantitative 5'-RACE with molecular barcodes was the method used to prepare the TCR beta libraries. Processing in the source paper ran as follows. To identify disease-linked TCR variants, a new computational method was used, one built on a probabilistic model of VDJ rearrangement. TCRdb itself trimmed the public reads at Q25 with fastp, ran MiXCR and retained productive beta chains. Each entry merges the rows of one CDR3 protein and shows their most common DNA and genes. For this entry, the V and J calls and clone size follow TCRdb and not the study's own pipeline. The sample data list roughly 700,000 distinct CDR3 sequences, and under 20% of these were observed just once. Of the sample, under 20% falls within the top ten clones. V is cut by 1 base and J by 4 bases, and the space between the germline ends is 13 bases. Taken from the germline V gene, the CDR1 and CDR2 loops are SGHTA and FQGNSA. The CDR3 sequence holds 16 residues, the cysteine and phenylalanine included. The read is trimmed to its CDR3 DNA, 48 bases read in frame from base 1.

Only a few counts were recorded for this clonotype. The antigen it binds to is not known. Per-nucleotide qualities are absent, and no much larger clonotype sits a single base away. Source material: blood, either unsorted or a sorted T cell fraction (not recorded which). This sequence was found in a male donor with ankylosing spondylitis. The chain couples TRBV7-2 to TRBJ2-2; perhaps TRBD2 is the D gene, with 5 bases matching. The DNA sequence is as follows: TGTGCCAGCAGCTTAGGTCCCGGAGGTGGCACCGGGGAGCTGTTTTTT. Protein translation: CASSLGPGGGTGELFF.